This T cell receptor beta chain was captured by sequencing in a study of regulatory T cells in long-lasting Graves disease. Library construction for TCR beta used iRepertoire HTBI primers and Arm-PCR of CDR3 regions. TCRdb re-called the multiplex PCR reads with MiXCR, one entry per CDR3 protein. The sample gives about 470,000 distinct CDR3 sequences, 20% to 25% of which show up once; 6.5% to 10% is in the top ten. Time point described: persistent/refractory GD, antithyroid drugs over 5 years with positive TRAb. The authors made the TCR library using RNA they extracted from PBMCs. This clonotype was found a few times. The material sequenced was peripheral blood mononuclear cells (PBMCs), taken when the disease was refractory, from a patient treated with antithyroid drugs. This TCR was recovered from a female donor with Graves disease.

The CDR3 nucleotides are TGTGCCAGCAGCTTATCCGGGCATGGTAACATTCAGTACTTC. This sequence encodes CASSLSGHGNIQYF. The chain is built from TRBV7-4 and TRBJ2-4; no clear D gene. This CDR3 region has 14 residues. CDR1 SGHVT and CDR2 SQSDAQ come from the germline V gene. Trimming stripped 2 bases from V and 7 bases from J, with 12 bases between.